This T cell receptor (beta chain) was captured by sequencing in a study of cytomegalovirus exposure and HLA in healthy donors. Study at large: In terms of ancestry, the Caucasian-associated cluster contained more than 65% of the roughly 400 genotyped donors.

In germline, CDR1 is SGHTA, CDR2 FQGTGA. The CDR3 contains 15 residues. With 1 base clipped from V and 2 bases from J, the junction kept 3 bases outside the gene matches. Remarks on this clone: The antigen remains undetermined.

It was with 60 Vbeta and 13 Jbeta primers that the PCR ran. Method: immunoSEQ multiplex PCR; TCRdb's copy keeps in-frame clones and lacks some. The repertoire holds about 77,000 clones, with about three quarters as singletons. Findings and caveats of the study: Earlier analysis found most TCR beta V segments productive about 87% or about 30% of the time. With high specificity and sensitivity, the classifier reportedly diagnosed cytomegalovirus status. The study put under 200 TCR beta chains on its list as cytomegalovirus-associated.

This chain connects TRBV7-3 to TRBJ2-3; TRBD1 agrees at 7 bases. The sequencing input was PBMCs. This clonotype was obtained from a man aged 40-50 years in good health and CMV-seronegative. The CDR3 nucleotides are TGTGCCAGCAGCTTAATGGGACAGAACACAGATACGCAGTATTTT. Residues: CASSLMGQNTDTQYF.